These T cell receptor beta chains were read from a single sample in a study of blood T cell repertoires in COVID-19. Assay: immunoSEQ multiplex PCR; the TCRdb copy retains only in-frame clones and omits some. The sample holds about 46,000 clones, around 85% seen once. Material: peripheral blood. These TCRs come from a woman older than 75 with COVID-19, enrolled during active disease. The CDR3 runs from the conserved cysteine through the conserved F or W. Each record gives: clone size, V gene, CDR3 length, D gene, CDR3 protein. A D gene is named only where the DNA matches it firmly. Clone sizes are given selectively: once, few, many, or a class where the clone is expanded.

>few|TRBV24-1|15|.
CATSEEGAGDQPQHF
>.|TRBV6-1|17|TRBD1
CASSEKFTGTGVAEQFF
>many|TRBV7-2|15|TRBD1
CASSLAGQLYTGYTF
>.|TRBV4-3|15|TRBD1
CASSQEGQSGYEQYF
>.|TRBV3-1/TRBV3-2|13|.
CASSLTGGGGYTF
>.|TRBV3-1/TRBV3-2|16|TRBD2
CASSQDWTSGEETQYF
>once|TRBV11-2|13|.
CASSYGRTGELFF
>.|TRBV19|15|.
CASSISAQGGYEQYF
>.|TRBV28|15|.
CASSLSGHRFYGYTF
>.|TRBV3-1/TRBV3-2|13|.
CASSRDTNSPLHF
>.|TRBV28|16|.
CASSSRTAFSYNEQFF
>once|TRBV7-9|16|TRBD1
CASSITGGSSGNTIYF
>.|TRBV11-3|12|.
CASSLQGDTQYF
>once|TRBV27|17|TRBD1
CASSPDPDRGGVDTQYF
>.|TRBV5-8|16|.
CASSPLRGAGTDTQYF
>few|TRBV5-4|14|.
CASSAGQDTGELFF
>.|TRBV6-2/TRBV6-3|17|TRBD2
CASSIPGLAGAVYEQYF
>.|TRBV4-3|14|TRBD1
CASRRDRATGELFF
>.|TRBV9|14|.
CASSVDWLNTEAFF
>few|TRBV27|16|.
CASSLDAGRGWETQYF
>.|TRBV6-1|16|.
CASSAKGGGSYNEQFF
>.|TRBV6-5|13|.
CASRPGGTTEAFF
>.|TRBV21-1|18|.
CASSKGGDSTRLVYGYTF
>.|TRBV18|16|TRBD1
CASSPSRDSFISPLHF
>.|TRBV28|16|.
CASSFSLQGLSYEQYF
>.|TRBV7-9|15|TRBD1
CASSLGQGVSYEQYF
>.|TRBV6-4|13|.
CASRREAGSPLHF
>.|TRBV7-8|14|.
CASSLLPSTGELFF
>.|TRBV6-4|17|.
CASSPQGKGSGANVLTF
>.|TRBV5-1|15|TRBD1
CASSSPGQGKSGYTF
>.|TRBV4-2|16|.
CASSQGDSALQETQYF
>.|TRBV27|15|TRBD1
CATQWDRESYNEQFF
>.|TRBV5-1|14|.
CASSLAGSEETQYF
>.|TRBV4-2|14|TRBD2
CASSQKPSGPEQFF
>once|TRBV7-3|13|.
CASSQGNQEAQYF
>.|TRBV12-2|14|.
CASRSPGHNYEQYF
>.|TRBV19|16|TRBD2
CASIGFSGRNTGELFF
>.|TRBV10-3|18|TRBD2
CAISEGLAGVGGQETQYF
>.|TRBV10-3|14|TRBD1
CAIDGQGSNYGYTF
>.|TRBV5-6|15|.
CASSPGIQRTGELFF
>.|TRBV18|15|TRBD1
CASSPQGAREFEAFF
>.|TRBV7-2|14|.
CASSLVKRGETQYF
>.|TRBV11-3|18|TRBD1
CASSLDRDRGLRNYGYTF
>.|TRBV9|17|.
CASSPYPELWANSPLHF
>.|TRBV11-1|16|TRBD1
CASSLGTGTGFETQYF